What follows are 20 T cell receptor beta chains derived from one specimen sequenced in a study of long-term antiretroviral therapy in people with HIV (dated by TCRdb to between 2022 and 2023). Sequencing of the TRB variable region was done with the immunoSEQ hsTCRB v3.0 assay at survey level resolution. TCRdb retrieved this table from immuneACCESS and kept in-frame rearrangements only. Not all clones are present; in checked studies, unresolved V genes account for under half, and no reason is known for the remainder. Counted in this sample were tens of thousands of clones; around 96% of them appeared once. Jointly, the top ten make up 2% to 3% of the sample. The sequencing here drew on unsorted PBMCs, taken approximately 6.5 years after starting antiretroviral therapy. These receptors originate from a young man with HIV.

The CDR3 loop reads CASSSSGEPYEQYF. CDR3 DNA: TGTGCCAGCAGTAGTAGCGGGGAACCTTACGAGCAGTACTTC. The genes are TRBV27 and TRBJ2-7, with 8 bases identical to TRBD2. The ends lost 5 bases at V and 4 bases at J; junction bases unmatched: 7. Germline assignment: CDR1 MNHEY and CDR2 SMNVEV (reference sequence). The CDR3 is made up of 14 amino acids.

The J gene is TRBJ2-1, the V gene TRBV10-3; 10 nucleotides agree with TRBD2. The CDR3 has 16 amino acids. Losses at the gene ends were 4 bases for V and 4 bases for J; bases not matched to a gene: 7. CDR1 and CDR2 from the germline V gene are ENHRY and SYGVKD. CDR3 sequence reads: CAISGRLAGDYNEQFF. The DNA of the CDR3 is TGTGCCATCAGTGGTCGTCTAGCGGGGGATTACAATGAGCAGTTCTTC.

The chain is built from TRBV18 and TRBJ2-7; D might be TRBD1 (6 bases). CDR3 length: 15 residues. Trimming removed 1 base at V and 4 bases at J, with 14 bases between. Germline V gene data show CDR1 as KGHSH and CDR2 as LQKENI. CDR3 in DNA: TGTGCCAGCTCACCACTATTTAAGGGGGAGTACGAGCAGTACTTC. Amino acids: CASSPLFKGEYEQYF.

J is TRBJ2-1 and V is TRBV6-4; no definite D call. V was clipped by 0 bases and J by 1 base, with 4 bases between them. The germline V gene encodes CDR1 MRHNA and CDR2 SNTAGT. The CDR3 extends over 14 amino acids. The CDR3, as DNA: TGTGCCAGCAGTGACTCGGAATCCTACAATGAGCAGTTCTTC. Protein: CASSDSESYNEQFF.

DNA of the CDR3: TGTGCCAGCAGTTTATTACAGGGAGGCTATGGCTACACCTTC. It yields the protein CASSLLQGGYGYTF. The chain joins TRBV27 to TRBJ1-2; possibly TRBD1 for D (6 bases). Trimming stripped 1 base from V and 4 bases from J, with 10 bases between. The CDR3 runs to 14 residues. Germline CDR1 reads MNHEY; CDR2 reads SMNVEV (reference sequence).

The chain joins TRBV7-6 to TRBJ1-5, with D perhaps matching TRBD1 (5 bases). The V gene's germline CDR1 is SGHVS and CDR2 FNYEAQ. Deletions cut 5 bases from V and 7 bases from J, with 12 bases between. This CDR3 has 13 residues. The CDR3 protein is CASSPGREQPQHF. The CDR3 DNA is TGTGCCAGCAGCCCGGGCAGGGAACAGCCCCAGCATTTT.

This rearrangement joins TRBV7-3 to TRBJ2-2; D tentatively fits TRBD1 or TRBD2 (5 bases each). The CDR3 totals 13 residues. The germline V gene encodes CDR1 SGHTA and CDR2 FQGTGA. V shed 5 bases and J shed 4 bases, with 8 bases lying between them. This CDR3 is CASSGTLTGELFF. As DNA, the CDR3 is TGTGCCAGCAGCGGGACCCTCACCGGGGAGCTGTTTTTT.

The chain recombines TRBV27 with TRBJ1-4; D not certain. Germline CDR1 reads MNHEY; CDR2 reads SMNVEV (reference sequence). The CDR3 totals 15 residues. Trimming took off 3 bases at V and 0 bases at J, with 8 bases between the two ends. The CDR3: CASSLTSATNEKLFF. In DNA, the CDR3 is TGTGCCAGCAGTTTGACTTCGGCAACTAATGAAAAACTGTTTTTT. Supplemented by reference TRBV27 and TRBJ1-4, the full variable domain reads EAQVTQNPRYLITVTGKKLTVTCSQNMNHEYMSWYRQDPGLGLRQIYYSMNVEVTDKGDVPEGYKVSRKEKRNFPLILESPSPNQTSLYFCASSLTSATNEKLFFGSGTQLSVL.

The chain links TRBV9 to TRBJ1-3; no definite D call. V shed 2 bases and J shed 2 bases, with 5 bases lying between them. Looked up from germline, CDR1 is SGDLS and CDR2 is YYNGEE. The CDR3 is 13 amino acids. CDR3 protein: CASSVIPGNTIYF. In nucleotides, the CDR3 is TGTGCCAGCAGCGTCATTCCTGGAAACACCATATATTTT.

The chain combines TRBV6-5 with TRBJ2-7, with TRBD2 identical over 9 bases. CDR1 MNHEY and CDR2 SVGAGI come from the germline V gene. This CDR3 has 14 amino acids. Unmatched junction bases numbered 6, after V lost 4 bases and J lost 5 bases. CDR3 protein: CASSSSSGGHEQYF. The CDR3 DNA reads TGTGCCAGCAGTTCAAGTAGCGGGGGTCACGAGCAGTACTTC.

The rearrangement links TRBV6-6 to TRBJ2-1; a weak D match, TRBD2 (6 bases). This CDR3 region has 14 residues. Germline CDR1 is MNHNY and CDR2 is SVGAGI (reference sequence). V lost 7 bases, J lost 5 bases, and 15 bases lay in between. CDR3: CASMGGVPNNEQFF. The CDR3 bases are TGTGCCAGCATGGGCGGGGTACCGAACAATGAGCAGTTCTTC.

This chain connects TRBV5-1 to TRBJ1-2, with 8 bases identical to TRBD1. Trimming took 4 bases from V and 4 from J; bases not matched to a gene: 9. This CDR3 region has 15 residues. Germline values: CDR1 SGHRS, CDR2 YFSETQ. The CDR3 loop reads CASSPDRGLPYGYTF. The CDR3 region has the DNA TGCGCCAGCAGCCCCGACAGGGGCTTACCCTATGGCTACACCTTC.

The gene calls are TRBV7-9 and TRBJ2-2, with D unclear. The CDR3 loop spans 13 amino acids. V lost 3 bases to trimming and J lost 4 bases, with 6 bases between them. Per the germline V gene, CDR1 is SEHNR and CDR2 is FQNEAQ (reference sequence). CDR3 nucleotides: TGTGCCAGCAGCTTGGACGGCACCGGGGAGCTGTTTTTT. It is translated as CASSLDGTGELFF.

The rearrangement joins TRBV5-5 to TRBJ1-2; no reliable D call. The CDR3 runs 14 residues. The V gene lost 4 bases and the J gene lost 0 bases, with 10 bases spanning the gap. Germline-derived CDR1 and CDR2 are SGHKS and YYEKEE (reference sequence). CDR3 bases: TGTGCCAGCAGCCCGACCACAGCTAACTATGGCTACACCTTC. Residues: CASSPTTANYGYTF.

The rearrangement joins TRBV2 to TRBJ2-1; the match to TRBD2 covers 9 bases. CDR1 and CDR2 from the germline V gene are SNHLY and FYNNEI. The CDR3 covers 15 residues. Trimming cost V 7 bases and J 7 bases; bases outside gene matches: 11. In DNA, the CDR3 is TGTGCCAGCAATACTCTTCCGGGACTAGCTAATGAGCAGTTCTTC. Amino acids: CASNTLPGLANEQFF.

The V and J genes are TRBV6-1 and TRBJ1-5, with no clear D. Trimming pared 4 bases from V and 7 bases from J, leaving 5 bases between. Germline V gives CDR1 MNHNS, CDR2 SASEGT. CDR3 size: 11 residues. The CDR3 sequence: CASSGGQPQHF. The DNA for the CDR3 is TGTGCCAGCAGTGGAGGGCAGCCCCAGCATTTT.

The count of this clone is one. V and J are TRBV11-3 and TRBJ2-2, with D possibly matching TRBD1 (6 bases). CDR3 size: 14 residues. Germline loops: CDR1 SGHNT, CDR2 YENEEA. Deletions cut 3 bases from V and 5 bases from J, with 10 bases between. The CDR3 loop reads CASSLTGETGELFF. Written as DNA, the CDR3 is TGTGCCAGCAGCTTGACAGGAGAAACCGGGGAGCTGTTTTTT.

The chain is built from TRBV4-2 and TRBJ2-7, with a tentative D call TRBD2 (5 bases). The CDR3 sequence is 14 residues long. Germline values: CDR1 LGHNA, CDR2 YNFKEQ. Trimming took off 1 base at V and 3 bases at J, with 10 bases between the two ends. The CDR3 spells CASSQGGVSYEQYF. CDR3 coding DNA: TGTGCCAGCAGCCAAGGGGGAGTCAGCTACGAGCAGTACTTC.

V usage is TRBV14 and J usage is TRBJ2-7, with D perhaps matching TRBD1 (5 bases). V was clipped by 0 bases and J by 9 bases, with 18 bases between them. The CDR3 runs 15 residues. Per the germline V gene, CDR1 is SGHDN and CDR2 is FVKESK. The CDR3 loop reads CASSQDRQGPSGQYF. The CDR3 DNA is TGTGCCAGCAGCCAAGATCGCCAGGGCCCCTCGGGGCAGTACTTC.

This clone has just one count. J is TRBJ2-1 and V is TRBV7-2, with 7 bases identical to TRBD2. Germline assignment: CDR1 SGHTA and CDR2 FQGNSA. The CDR3 is 14 amino acids. Trimming took 6 bases from V and 10 from J; bases not matched to a gene: 12. CDR3 nucleotides: TGTGCCAGCAGAGCGGGACTCATTGGGCCGGAGCAGTTCTTC. Protein: CASRAGLIGPEQFF.